The rows below give T cell receptor beta chains drawn from one sample of a study of blood T cell repertoires in COVID-19. TCRdb keeps only in-frame clones here, not all; method: immunoSEQ multiplex PCR. The table records 240,000 or so clones, 70% to 85% of them present only once. Sequenced sample: peripheral blood. The source is a woman older than 75 with acute or convalescent COVID-19. Both conserved end residues are part of each CDR3. The D gene is left open where the match is weak. Where a row states a size, it is once, few, many or the class of an expanded clone; other rows omit it.

j_call v_call d_call clone_size cdr3_aa cdr3_nt
TRBJ1-2 TRBV28 . . CASTPTGLFDGYTF TGTGCCAGCACCCCGACAGGCCTCTTTGATGGCTACACCTTC
TRBJ2-1 TRBV7-9 TRBD2 . CASSPRGSGAPTYNEQFF TGTGCCAGCAGCCCTCGGGGTAGCGGGGCCCCGACCTACAATGAGCAGTTCTTC
TRBJ1-2 TRBV6-6 . . CASSYWGTSTNYGYTF TGTGCCAGCAGTTACTGGGGGACATCAACTAACTATGGCTACACCTTC
TRBJ2-1 TRBV4-2 TRBD1 . CASSQGTGTGPNKFF TGTGCCAGCAGCCAAGGTACGGGGACAGGGCCTAACAAGTTCTTC
TRBJ2-2 TRBV2 . . CASQTGRYVGELFF TGTGCCAGCCAGACAGGAAGGTACGTCGGGGAGCTGTTTTTT
TRBJ2-7 TRBV6-5 TRBD1 . CASRTGGPSYEQYF TGTGCCAGCAGAACAGGGGGCCCCTCCTACGAGCAGTACTTC
TRBJ2-7 TRBV7-2 . . CASSLVQGPYEQYF TGTGCCAGCAGCTTAGTACAGGGACCCTACGAGCAGTACTTC
TRBJ2-5 TRBV15 . few CATSRVPGETQYF TGTGCCACCAGCAGAGTTCCAGGGGAGACCCAGTACTTC
TRBJ1-2 TRBV5-6 TRBD1 . CASRPPGQGRGYGYTF TGTGCCAGCAGGCCTCCGGGACAGGGTAGGGGCTATGGCTACACCTTC
TRBJ1-6 TRBV7-3 TRBD1 . CASSLQGGKDSPLHF TGTGCCAGCAGCTTACAGGGGGGAAAGGATTCACCCCTCCACTTT
TRBJ1-5 TRBV4-1 TRBD1 once CASSHGGTVNQPQHF TGCGCCAGCAGCCATGGAGGGACAGTCAATCAGCCCCAGCATTTT
TRBJ1-2 TRBV2 . . CASSEGRGFGYTF TGTGCCAGCAGTGAAGGCAGGGGTTTTGGCTACACCTTC
TRBJ1-2 TRBV28 . . CAINAGQGFFYGYTF TGTGCCATCAACGCCGGGCAGGGTTTTTTCTATGGCTACACCTTC
TRBJ2-7 TRBV30 . . CAWSVLGGGDEQYF TGTGCCTGGAGTGTGTTAGGAGGGGGCGACGAGCAGTACTTC
TRBJ1-4 TRBV5-1 TRBD1 . CASSRDTGGTNEKLFF TGCGCCAGCAGCCGCGACACAGGGGGTACTAATGAAAAACTGTTTTTT
TRBJ1-5 TRBV28 . . CASSPPDPGRQPQHF TGTGCCAGCAGTCCGCCCGACCCAGGGCGGCAGCCCCAGCATTTT
TRBJ1-6 TRBV11-2 . . CASSLGGNSPLHF TGTGCCAGCAGCTTAGGCGGTAATTCACCCCTCCACTTT
TRBJ2-1 TRBV18 . . CASASRSSYNEQFF TGTGCCAGTGCGAGTAGAAGCTCCTACAATGAGCAGTTCTTC
TRBJ1-6 TRBV10-3 . . CAISESAPGNSPLHF TGTGCCATCAGTGAGTCGGCCCCGGGTAATTCACCCCTCCACTTT
TRBJ2-7 TRBV28 . . CASKQINSYEQYF TGTGCCAGCAAGCAAATCAACTCCTACGAGCAGTACTTC
TRBJ1-5 TRBV2 . . CASSEAGRATNQPQHF TGTGCCAGCAGTGAAGCTGGGAGAGCCACTAATCAGCCCCAGCATTTT
TRBJ2-1 TRBV7-3 . . CASSLKGPGREQFF TGTGCCAGCAGCTTGAAGGGGCCTGGACGTGAGCAGTTCTTC
TRBJ2-1 TRBV6-2/TRBV6-3 TRBD1 . CASSRPGGPYNEQFF TGTGCCAGCAGCCGTCCAGGGGGCCCATACAATGAGCAGTTCTTC
TRBJ1-5 TRBV19 . . CASSSTVSNQPQHF TGTGCCAGTAGTTCGACTGTGAGCAATCAGCCCCAGCATTTT
TRBJ2-2 TRBV19 . . CASSPRGTTNTGELFF TGTGCCAGTAGTCCCCGAGGGACAACGAACACCGGGGAGCTGTTTTTT
TRBJ1-5 TRBV5-1 TRBD1 . CASSLGTESNQPQHF TGCGCCAGCAGCCTCGGGACAGAAAGCAATCAGCCCCAGCATTTT